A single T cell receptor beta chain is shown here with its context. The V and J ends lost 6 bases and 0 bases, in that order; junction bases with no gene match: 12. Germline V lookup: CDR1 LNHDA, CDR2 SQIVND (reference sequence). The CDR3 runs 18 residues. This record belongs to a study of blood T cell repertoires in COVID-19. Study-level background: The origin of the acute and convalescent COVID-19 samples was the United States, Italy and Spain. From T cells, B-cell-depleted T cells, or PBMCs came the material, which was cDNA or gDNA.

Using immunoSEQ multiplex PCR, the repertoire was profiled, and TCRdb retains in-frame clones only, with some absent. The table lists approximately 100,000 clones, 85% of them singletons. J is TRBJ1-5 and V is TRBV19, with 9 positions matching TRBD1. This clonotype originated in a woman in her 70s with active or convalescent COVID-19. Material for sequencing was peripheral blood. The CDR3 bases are TGTGCCAGTAGAGAACAGGGGGCCCCGTCGTATAGCAATCAGCCCCAGCATTTT. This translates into CASREQGAPSYSNQPQHF.